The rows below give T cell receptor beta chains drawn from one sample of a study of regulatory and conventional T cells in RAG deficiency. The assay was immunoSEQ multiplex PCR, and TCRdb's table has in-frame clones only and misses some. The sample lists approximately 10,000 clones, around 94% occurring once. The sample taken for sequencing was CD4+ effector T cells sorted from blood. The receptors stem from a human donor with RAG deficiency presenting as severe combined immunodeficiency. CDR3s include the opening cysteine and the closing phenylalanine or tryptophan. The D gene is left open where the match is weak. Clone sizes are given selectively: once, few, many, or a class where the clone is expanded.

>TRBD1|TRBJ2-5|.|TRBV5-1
TGCGCCAGCAGCTTGACAGGGGAAGAGACCCAGTACTTC
CASSLTGEETQYF
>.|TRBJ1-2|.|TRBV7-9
TGTGCCAGCAGCTTAGCGGCAGGGAGCGGCTACACCTTC
CASSLAAGSGYTF
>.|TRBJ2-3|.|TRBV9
TGTGCCAGCGCCCACCCTACAGGGATTGTCACAGATACGCAGTATTTT
CASAHPTGIVTDTQYF
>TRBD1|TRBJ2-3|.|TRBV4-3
TGCGCCAGCAGCCAAGCAGGGGGCGCAGATACGCAGTATTTT
CASSQAGGADTQYF
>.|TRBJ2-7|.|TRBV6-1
TGTGCCAGCAGTGTTCAGGGGAGCTCCTACGAGCAGTACTTC
CASSVQGSSYEQYF
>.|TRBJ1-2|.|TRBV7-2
TGTGCCAGCAGCTTAGTGGGGGGTCCCGGCAATACTAACTATGGCTACACCTTC
CASSLVGGPGNTNYGYTF
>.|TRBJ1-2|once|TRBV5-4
TGTGCCAGCAGGCTGGTGGGGGGGACACTCAAGGATGGCTACACCTTC
CASRLVGGTLKDGYTF
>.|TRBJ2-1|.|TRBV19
TGTGCCAGTAGTATGCAGGGGGGATACAATGAGCAGTTCTTC
CASSMQGGYNEQFF
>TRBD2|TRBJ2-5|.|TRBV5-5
TGTGCCAGCAGCTTGGTCCCGCGGGAGGGCCAGGAGACCCAGTACTTC
CASSLVPREGQETQYF
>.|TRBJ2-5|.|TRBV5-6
TGTGCCAGCAGCCGGAATCGAGAGACCCAGTACTTC
CASSRNRETQYF
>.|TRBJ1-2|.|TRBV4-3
TGCGCCAGCAGCCCAGCAGACACGGGATACTATGGCTACACCTTC
CASSPADTGYYGYTF
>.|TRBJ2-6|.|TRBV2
TGTGCCAGCAGTGAGGCCCACTCTGGGGCCAACGTCCTGACTTTC
CASSEAHSGANVLTF
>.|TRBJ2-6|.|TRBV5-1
TGCGCCAGCAGCTTACGCTCTGGGGCCAACGTCCTGACTTTC
CASSLRSGANVLTF
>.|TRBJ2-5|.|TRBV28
TGTGCCAGCAGTTCTAGACGGGAGTACAAAGAGACCCAGTACTTC
CASSSRREYKETQYF
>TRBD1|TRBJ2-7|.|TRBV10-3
TGTGCCATCAGTGGTCGGACAGGGAGTTTTAACTCCTACGAGCAGTACTTC
CAISGRTGSFNSYEQYF
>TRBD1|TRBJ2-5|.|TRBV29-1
TGCAGCGTTCATGGGACAGAAGAGACCCAGTACTTC
CSVHGTEETQYF
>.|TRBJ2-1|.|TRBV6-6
TGTGCCAGCAGTTACGGGGACATCTCCTACAATGAGCAGTTCTTC
CASSYGDISYNEQFF
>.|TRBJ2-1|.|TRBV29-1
TGCAGCGTTGCCTATGGGGGAAGAGCCTACAATGAGCAGTTCTTC
CSVAYGGRAYNEQFF
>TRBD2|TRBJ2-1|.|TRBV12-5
TGTGCTAGTGGTCTAAGCGGGGGATATGAGCAGTTCTTC
CASGLSGGYEQFF
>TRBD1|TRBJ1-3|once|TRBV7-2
TGTGCCAGCAGCTTAGGGACAGGGGGAAACACCATATATTTT
CASSLGTGGNTIYF
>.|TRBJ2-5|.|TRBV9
TGTGCCAGCAGCGTAGAGGATTGGACCCCAGAGACCCAGTACTTC
CASSVEDWTPETQYF
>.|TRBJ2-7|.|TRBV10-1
TGCGCCAGCAGTGGACGAGCTGGCTACGAGCAGTACTTC
CASSGRAGYEQYF
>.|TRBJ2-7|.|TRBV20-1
TGCAGTGCTAGAACAGGGATCGAGCAGTACTTC
CSARTGIEQYF
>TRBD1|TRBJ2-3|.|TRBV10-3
TGTGCCATCAGTTCTCCGGGACAGGGGCACGATACGCAGTATTTT
CAISSPGQGHDTQYF
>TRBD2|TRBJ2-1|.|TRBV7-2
TGTGCCAGCAGCTTAGATAGCGGGAGTAGGGCCTACAATGAGCAGTTCTTC
CASSLDSGSRAYNEQFF
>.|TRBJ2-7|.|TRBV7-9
TGTGCCAGCAGCCCACAGCGGGTCCCCTACGAGCAGTACTTC
CASSPQRVPYEQYF
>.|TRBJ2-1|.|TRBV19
TGTGCCAGTAGTGGCTCAGGTAGCTCCTACAATGAGCAGTTCTTC
CASSGSGSSYNEQFF
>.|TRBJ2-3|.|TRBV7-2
TGTGCCAGCAGCTCTTCCTTACAGGGAAATACGCAGTATTTT
CASSSSLQGNTQYF
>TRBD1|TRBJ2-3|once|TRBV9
TGTGCCAGCAGCGTAGCTCCTTGGTTCGGGACAGGGAGGACAGATACGCAGTATTTT
CASSVAPWFGTGRTDTQYF
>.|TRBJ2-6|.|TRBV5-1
TGCGCCAGCAGGCACCCCGCAGGGTCTGGGGCCAACGTCCTGACTTTC
CASRHPAGSGANVLTF
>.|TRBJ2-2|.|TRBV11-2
TGTGCCAGCAGCTTAACAGGCCTCACCGGGGAGCTGTTTTTT
CASSLTGLTGELFF
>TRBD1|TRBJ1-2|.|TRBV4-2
TGTGCCAGCAGCCCGACAGGGGGCTATGGCTACACCTTC
CASSPTGGYGYTF
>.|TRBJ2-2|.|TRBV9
TGTGCCAGCAGCGGGCCGTGGGGCGGCGGGGAGCTGTTTTTT
CASSGPWGGGELFF
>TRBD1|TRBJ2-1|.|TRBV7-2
TGTGCCAGCAGCTTAGACAGGGGGCGCATAAATGAGCAGTTCTTC
CASSLDRGRINEQFF
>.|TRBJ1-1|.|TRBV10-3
TGTGCCATCAGTGCCACCAAACAGGGACTCTCTGAAGCTTTCTTT
CAISATKQGLSEAFF
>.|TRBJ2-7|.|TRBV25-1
TGTGCCAGCCGCGTAAAACAGGGCCACGAGCAGTACTTC
CASRVKQGHEQYF
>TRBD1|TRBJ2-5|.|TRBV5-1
TGCGCCAGCAGCCTCGGACAGGGAGAGACCCAGTACTTC
CASSLGQGETQYF
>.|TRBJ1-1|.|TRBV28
TGTGCCAGCGAAGTAGGGTTTGTGAACACTGAAGCTTTCTTT
CASEVGFVNTEAFF
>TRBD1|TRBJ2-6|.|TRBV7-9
TGTGCCAGCAGCTTAAGGACAGGGCTTATCTCTGGGGCCAACGTCCTGACTTTC
CASSLRTGLISGANVLTF
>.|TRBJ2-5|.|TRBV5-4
TGTGCCAGCAGCGGGCAGGGGCAAGAGACCCAGTACTTC
CASSGQGQETQYF
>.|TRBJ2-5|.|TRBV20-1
TGCAGTGCTCCGGAGTGGGAGACCCAGTACTTC
CSAPEWETQYF
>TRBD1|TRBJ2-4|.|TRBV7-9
TGTGCCAGCAGCGGGGACAGGGTCAAAAACATTCAGTACTTC
CASSGDRVKNIQYF
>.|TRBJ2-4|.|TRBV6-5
TGTGCCAGCAGTTACTCAGGGCGAAACATTCAGTACTTC
CASSYSGRNIQYF
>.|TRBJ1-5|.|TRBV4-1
TGCGCCAGCAGCCAAGACTACAACTCGCAGCCCCAGCATTTT
CASSQDYNSQPQHF
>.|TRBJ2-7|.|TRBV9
TGTGCCAGCAGCGCACAAATTTTCTCCTACGAGCAGTACTTC
CASSAQIFSYEQYF
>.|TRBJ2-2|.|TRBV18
TGTGCCAGCTCACCAATCGGGGGGCATCTCGGGGAGCTGTTTTTT
CASSPIGGHLGELFF
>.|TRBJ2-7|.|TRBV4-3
TGCGCCAGCAGCCGCTACTCGGTGAAGGGCTACGAGCAGTACTTC
CASSRYSVKGYEQYF
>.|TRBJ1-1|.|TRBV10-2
TGCGCCACCTCCTGGGGGGGATTCATTGAAGCTTTCTTT
CATSWGGFIEAFF
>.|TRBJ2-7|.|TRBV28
TGTGCCAGCAGTTTAAGCTTACGGCGCAGCTCCTACGAGCAGTACTTC
CASSLSLRRSSYEQYF